Listed below are T cell receptor beta chains from one sample, sequenced in a study of tumor and adjacent non-tumor tissue in lung cancer. One entry per CDR3 protein results from TCRdb running MiXCR on the multiplex PCR reads. The sample has tens of thousands of distinct CDR3 sequences, approximately 63% seen once; the top ten hold 20%. Material for sequencing was lung tumor tissue. Every receptor here comes from a man over 45 with non-small cell lung cancer. CDR3s include the opening cysteine and the closing phenylalanine or tryptophan. D genes are given only for firm matches. Size is omitted from some rows. Given values are once, few, many or a class for expanded clones.

cdr3_nt	cdr3_aa	v_call	j_call	clone_size	d_call
TGTGCCAGCAGTCCCGGGACTAGCGGGGGTAGGACGAATACGCAGTATTTT	CASSPGTSGGRTNTQYF	TRBV6-5	TRBJ2-3	many	TRBD2
TGCGCCAGCAGCTTGTGGGCTACAGGGGAAATGGAAGATACGCAGTATTTT	CASSLWATGEMEDTQYF	TRBV5-1	TRBJ2-3	-	TRBD1
TGTGCCAGCACCTCAGGGGGGAATCTCTACGAGCAGTACTTC	CASTSGGNLYEQYF	TRBV6-1	TRBJ2-7	many	-
TGTGCCGGCAGTCCGGAGACAGGGGCTCGCACAGATACGCATTATTTT	CAGSPETGARTDTHYF	TRBV6-9	TRBJ2-3	few	TRBD1
TGTGCCATCAGTGAGACCCTTCTGCTCCAAGAGACCCAGTACTTC	CAISETLLLQETQYF	TRBV10-3	TRBJ2-5	-	-
TGTGCCAGCAGCTTAGGGCAGGGGCATTCGACAGATACGCAGTATTTT	CASSLGQGHSTDTQYF	TRBV11-2	TRBJ2-3	many	-
TGTTCCTGGAGTCGCATTGACCGCACTGATACGCAGTATTTT	CSWSRIDRTDTQYF	TRBV30	TRBJ2-3	-	-
TGTGCCATCAGGGACTATGTCGCATATACGCTGTATTTT	CAIRDYVAYTLYF	TRBV6-6	TRBJ2-3	-	TRBD2
TGTACCAGCAGTTTTGGGCCCGCAGTTTATGACTACACCTTC	CTSSFGPAVYDYTF	TRBV12-3/TRBV12-4	TRBJ1-2	-	-
TGTGCCAGCAGCCCAGGGGCTAGCGGGGCCTACGAGCAGTACTTC	CASSPGASGAYEQYF	TRBV11-3	TRBJ2-7	-	TRBD2
TGTGCCAGCAGCTTGGTACAGGGGGGGACCCAGTACTTC	CASSLVQGGTQYF	TRBV5-4	TRBJ2-5	many	TRBD1
TGTGCAAGCGGCTACAGCGATGCGGAGACCAAGTACTTC	CASGYSDAETKYF	TRBV4-2	TRBJ2-5	-	-
TGTGCCAGCAGTCGAACCTCTCTTAGCGGGAGGGCCCTCAATGAGCAGTTCTTC	CASSRTSLSGRALNEQFF	TRBV27	TRBJ2-1	many	TRBD2
TGCAGTGCGCGGGACTTGGAGACCCAGTACTTC	CSARDLETQYF	TRBV20-1	TRBJ2-5	many	-
TGTGCCAACAGTGAGGGGACAGGAACGTACGAGCAGTACTTC	CANSEGTGTYEQYF	TRBV10-3	TRBJ2-7	-	TRBD1
TGTGCCAGCGGAACTCAGGGGTTAGATGGCTACACCTTC	CASGTQGLDGYTF	TRBV6-5	TRBJ1-2	many	-
TGTGCCAGCAGCCAAGTGTCGCCGGTTAGTGAGACCCAGTACTTC	CASSQVSPVSETQYF	TRBV14	TRBJ2-5	many	-